The T cell receptor (beta chain) under discussion was sequenced for a study of CD8+CD57+ T cells in acquired aplastic anemia (dated by TCRdb to 2017 to 2018). Turning to the overall study: DNA extracted from sorted CD4+ and CD8+ cells had a mean of 3.2 ug, with a range of roughly 0.17 to 27.4 ug. The paper as a whole reports these results and caveats: Although twenty-nine CD8+ CDR3 sequences were shared by patients and controls, these sequences appeared highly expressed in patients and within the immunodominant clones of patients. No significant difference in CD8+ Simpson's diversity was found between patients and healthy controls (P=0.060).

Ends trimmed: V by 5 bases, J by 7 bases; bases unmatched to a gene: 4. From cysteine to phenylalanine, the CDR3 is 13 amino acids long. The only DNA kept is the CDR3, 39 bases in frame from the first base. Via the germline V gene (reference sequence), CDR1 is SEHNR and CDR2 FQNEAQ. In this study, sorted CD4+ and CD8+ T cells from the blood of healthy subjects and of severe aplastic anemia patients had their TCR repertoires deep-sequenced. Ficoll-Paque density gradient centrifugation was used to isolate peripheral blood mononuclear cells. Before DNA extraction, CD4+ and CD8+ T cells were sorted with FACS or magnetic beads. Genomic DNA was used as template for profiling of TCR beta VDJ combinations and CDR3 sequences. An Illumina HiSeq 2000 was the platform used for TCR repertoire sequencing. The paper's data handling went like this. Repertoire assessment relied on Simpson's diversity index, CDR3 size and DJ length profiles, and TRBV/TRBJ rearrangement plots. Whichever DNA sequence was most abundant in the deep sequencing data was defined as the immunodominant clone. CDR3 amino acid sequences were checked for sharing between subjects and were compared against published repertoires and the VDJdb database. Starting from the raw public reads, TCRdb applied fastp trimming at Q25, assembled clones with MiXCR and retained in-frame beta chains. Every entry covers one CDR3 protein and lists the most common genes and DNA from its rows. For this entry, the V and J calls and clone size follow TCRdb and not the study's own pipeline. The sample table contains 150,000 to 200,000 distinct CDR3 sequences; only one count was recorded for 50% to 75% of them. Together, the top ten hold approximately 44% of the sample.

As to this clonotype: What antigen it recognizes has not been identified. Per-base qualities were not stored, and no clone one base away is much larger.

Sample: sorted CD4+, CD8+, or CD8+CD57+ T cells (not recorded which) from PBMCs. The receptor was derived from a human donor with severe aplastic anemia or a healthy control (not recorded which). The rearranged chain carries TRBV7-9 and TRBJ2-1, with 8 middle bases fitting TRBD1. The CDR3 protein sequence reads: CASSETGENEQFF. The nucleotides read TGTGCCAGCAGCGAGACAGGGGAGAATGAGCAGTTCTTC.